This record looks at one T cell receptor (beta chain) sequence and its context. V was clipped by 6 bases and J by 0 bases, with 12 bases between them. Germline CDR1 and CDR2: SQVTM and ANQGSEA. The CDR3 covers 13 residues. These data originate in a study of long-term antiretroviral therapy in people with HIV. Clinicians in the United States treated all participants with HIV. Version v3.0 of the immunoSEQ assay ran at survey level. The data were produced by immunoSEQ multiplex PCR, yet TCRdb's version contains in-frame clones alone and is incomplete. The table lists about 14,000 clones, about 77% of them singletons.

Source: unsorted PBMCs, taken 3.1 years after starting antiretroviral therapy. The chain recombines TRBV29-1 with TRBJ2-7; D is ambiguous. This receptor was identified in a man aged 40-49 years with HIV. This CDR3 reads CSVNLGPSYEQYF. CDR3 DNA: TGCAGCGTCAACCTCGGCCCCTCCTACGAGCAGTACTTC.